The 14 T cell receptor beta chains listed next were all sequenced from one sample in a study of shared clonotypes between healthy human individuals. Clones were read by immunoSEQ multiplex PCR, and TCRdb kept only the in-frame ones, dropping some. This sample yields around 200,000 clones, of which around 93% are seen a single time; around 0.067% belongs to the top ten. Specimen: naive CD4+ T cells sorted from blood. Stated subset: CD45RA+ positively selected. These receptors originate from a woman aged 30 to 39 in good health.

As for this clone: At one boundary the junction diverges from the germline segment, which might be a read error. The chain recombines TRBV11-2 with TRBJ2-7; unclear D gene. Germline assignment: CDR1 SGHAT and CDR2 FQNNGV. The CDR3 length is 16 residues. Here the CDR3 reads CASSSSSVGTNTKGNF. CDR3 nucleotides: TGTGCCAGCAGCTCCAGTTCGGTGGGTACTAATACGAAGGGAAACTTC.

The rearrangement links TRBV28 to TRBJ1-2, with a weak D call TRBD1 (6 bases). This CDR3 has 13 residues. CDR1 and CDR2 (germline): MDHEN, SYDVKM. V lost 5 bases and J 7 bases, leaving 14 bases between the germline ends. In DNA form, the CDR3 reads TGTGCCAGCAGTGAGCCAGGGGCGCGTGGCTACACCTTC. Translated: CASSEPGARGYTF.

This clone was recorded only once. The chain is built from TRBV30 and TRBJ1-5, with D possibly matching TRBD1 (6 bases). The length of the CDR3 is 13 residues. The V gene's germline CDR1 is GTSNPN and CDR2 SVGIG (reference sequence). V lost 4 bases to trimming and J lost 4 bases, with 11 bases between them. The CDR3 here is CAWTDRSNQPQHF. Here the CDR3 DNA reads TGTGCCTGGACCGACAGGAGTAATCAGCCCCAGCATTTT.

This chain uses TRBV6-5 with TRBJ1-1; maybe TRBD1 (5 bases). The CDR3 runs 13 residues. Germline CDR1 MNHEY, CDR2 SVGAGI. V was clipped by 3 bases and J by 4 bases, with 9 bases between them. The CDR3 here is CASSYPGGTEAFF. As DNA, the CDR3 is TGTGCCAGCAGTTATCCCGGGGGCACTGAAGCTTTCTTT.

This chain's CDR3 is CAWSVPGTEGTEAFF. CDR3 nucleotides: TGTGCCTGGAGTGTGCCAGGGACGGAAGGCACTGAAGCTTTCTTT. This chain uses TRBV30 with TRBJ1-1, with D tentatively TRBD1 (5 bases). Germline values: CDR1 GTSNPN, CDR2 SVGIG (reference sequence). V was cut by 0 bases and J by 4 bases, with 15 bases left in between. This CDR3 is 15 amino acids long. The full variable domain, with the rest looked up from reference TRBV30 and TRBJ1-1, is SQTIHQWPATLVQPVGSPLSLECTVEGTSNPNLYWYRQAAGRGLQLLFYSVGIGQISSEVPQNLSASRPQDRQFILSSKKLLLSDSGFYLCAWSVPGTEGTEAFFGQGTRLTVV.

In DNA, the CDR3 is TGTGCCAGCAGTTTATGGCCTAGCGAGGAGACCCAGTACTTC. Its translation: CASSLWPSEETQYF. The V and J genes are TRBV28 and TRBJ2-5, with D perhaps TRBD2 (6 bases). This CDR3 spans 14 amino acids. The germline CDR1 and CDR2 sequences are MDHEN and SYDVKM. The V end was cut by 0 bases, the J end by 5 bases, with 10 bases between.

DNA of the CDR3: TGTGCCAGCAGTTCCACCGGGACTAGAGACGAGCAGTACTTC. Amino acid sequence: CASSSTGTRDEQYF. The chain employs TRBV28 and TRBJ2-7; TRBD2 agrees at 8 bases. Trimming cost V 4 bases and J 5 bases; bases outside gene matches: 7. The CDR3 spans 14 residues. Germline CDR1 MDHEN, CDR2 SYDVKM.

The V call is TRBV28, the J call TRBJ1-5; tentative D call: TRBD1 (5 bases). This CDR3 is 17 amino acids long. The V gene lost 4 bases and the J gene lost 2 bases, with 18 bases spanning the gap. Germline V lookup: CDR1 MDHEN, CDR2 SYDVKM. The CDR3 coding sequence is TGTGCCAGCAGTTGGTCGACAGAATCGGGTGGCAATCAGCCCCAGCATTTT. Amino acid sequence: CASSWSTESGGNQPQHF.

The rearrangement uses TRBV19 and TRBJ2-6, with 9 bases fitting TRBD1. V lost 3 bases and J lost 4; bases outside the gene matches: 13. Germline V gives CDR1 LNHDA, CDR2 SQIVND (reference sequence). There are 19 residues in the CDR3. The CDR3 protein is CASSIFGTGLAAGANVLTF. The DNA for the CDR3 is TGTGCCAGTAGTATCTTCGGGACAGGGTTAGCCGCAGGGGCCAACGTCCTGACTTTC.

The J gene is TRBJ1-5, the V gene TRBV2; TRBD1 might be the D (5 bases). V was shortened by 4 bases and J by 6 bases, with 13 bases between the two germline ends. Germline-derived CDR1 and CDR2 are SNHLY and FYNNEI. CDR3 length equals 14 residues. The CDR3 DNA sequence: TGTGCCAGCAGTGGGGGCGGGGGACGTCAGCCCCAGCATTTT. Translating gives CASSGGGGRQPQHF.

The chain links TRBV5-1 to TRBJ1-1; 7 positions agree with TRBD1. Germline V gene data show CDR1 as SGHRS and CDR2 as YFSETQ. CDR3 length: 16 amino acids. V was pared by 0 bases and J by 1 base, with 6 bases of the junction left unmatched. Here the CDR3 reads CASSLAQTGKNTEAFF. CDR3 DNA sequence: TGCGCCAGCAGCTTGGCGCAGACAGGGAAGAACACTGAAGCTTTCTTT.

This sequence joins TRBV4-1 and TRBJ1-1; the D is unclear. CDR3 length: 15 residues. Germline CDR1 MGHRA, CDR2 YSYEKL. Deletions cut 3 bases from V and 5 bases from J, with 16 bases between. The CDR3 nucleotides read TGCGCCAGCAGCCAGACCGTGTCAAGGGAAACTGAAGCTTTCTTT. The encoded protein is CASSQTVSRETEAFF.

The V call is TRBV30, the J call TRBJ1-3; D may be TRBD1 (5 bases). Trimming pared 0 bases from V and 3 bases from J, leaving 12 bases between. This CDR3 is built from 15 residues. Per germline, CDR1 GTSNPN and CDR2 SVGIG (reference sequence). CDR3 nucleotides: TGTGCCTGGAGTGTCTCCGGGGCTGGTGGAAACACCATATATTTT. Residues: CAWSVSGAGGNTIYF.

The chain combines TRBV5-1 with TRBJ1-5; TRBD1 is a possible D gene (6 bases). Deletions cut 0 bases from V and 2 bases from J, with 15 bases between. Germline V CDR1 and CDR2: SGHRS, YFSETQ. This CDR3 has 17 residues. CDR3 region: CASSLGLQGIGNQPQHF. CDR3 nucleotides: TGCGCCAGCAGCTTGGGATTACAGGGAATTGGCAATCAGCCCCAGCATTTT.